This T cell receptor (beta chain) came from a study of vaccination effects on CD4 cells after COVID-19. Study-wide results and caveats: Mainly new clones induced by vaccination were found among post-vaccine spike-reactive clones in convalescents.

Profiled with immunoSEQ multiplex PCR; TCRdb holds only in-frame clones, not every one. The sample lists fewer than 30,000 clones; about 80% were seen once. About this clone: Its antigen is unidentified.

Antigen-specific CD4+ T cells were first expanded with viral peptide pools by the ViraFEST assay and only then sequenced. Culturing for about 9 days preceded CD4+ T cell isolation. Convalescent patients had PCR-confirmed SARS-CoV-2 infection between March and December 2020. This sample comprised CD4+ T cells from PBMCs cultured with HCoV-NL63 spike peptides, obtained before COVID-19 vaccination. This clonotype was sampled from a human donor who had a prior SARS-CoV-2 infection.

Here the CDR3 reads CASSGVTKTYEQYF. CDR3 coding DNA: TGTGCCAGCAGCGGGGTCACGAAGACCTACGAGCAGTACTTC. The chain recombines TRBV2 with TRBJ2-7; tentative D call: TRBD2 (5 bases). From germline, CDR1 is SNHLY and CDR2 FYNNEI. Trimming took 6 bases from V and 2 from J, leaving 14 bases between them. CDR3 length: 14 amino acids.